This T cell receptor (beta chain) appears in the sequencing data of a study of response to subunit inactivated influenza vaccine. This clonotype occurred a few times. Germline V gives CDR1 SGHTA, CDR2 FQGNSA. CDR3 size: 17 residues. The junction had 7 bases not matched to a gene; V was cut back by 2 bases and J by 0 bases. TCRdb itself ran the RT-PCR reads through MiXCR, one entry per CDR3 protein. The sample includes 530,000 or so distinct CDR3 sequences, about 25% seen only once; the top ten take around 1.8%. The TCR sequence derives from a man aged 50-60 years who received an inactivated influenza vaccine. Material: CD4+ T cells sorted from PBMCs, obtained roughly 5 days after vaccination. The chain recombines TRBV7-2 with TRBJ2-3; TRBD2 matches 8 bases. As DNA, the CDR3 is TGTGCCAGCAGCTTATTATGGCTAGCGGGTAGCACAGATACGCAGTATTTT. Its translation is CASSLLWLAGSTDTQYF.